Listed below are T cell receptor beta chains from one sample, sequenced in a study of blood T cell repertoires in COVID-19. Repertoires were generated with immunoSEQ multiplex PCR, while TCRdb's copy carries only in-frame clones and drops some. The top ten clones hold around 4.1% of a sample with approximately 85,000 clones, nearly 90% of them seen once. What was sequenced was peripheral blood. The receptors were gathered from a woman at least 80 years old with active or convalescent COVID-19. Each CDR3 is given with its conserved first and last residue. D genes are given only for firm matches. Clone size appears in some rows only: once, few, many, or a class for an expanded clone.

abundance: once
d_gene: .
j_gene: TRBJ1-2
v_gene: TRBV5-4
CDR3aa: CASSLQDRPNYGYTF
CDR3nt: TGTGCCAGCAGCCTACAGGACAGACCCAACTATGGCTACACCTTC

abundance: .
d_gene: .
j_gene: TRBJ2-7
v_gene: TRBV28
CDR3aa: CASSLLSKRREQYF
CDR3nt: TGTGCCAGCAGTTTATTGTCCAAAAGGAGGGAGCAGTACTTC

abundance: few
d_gene: TRBD1
j_gene: TRBJ2-1
v_gene: TRBV5-4
CDR3aa: CASRRDRGLYNEQFF
CDR3nt: TGTGCCAGCAGACGGGACAGGGGTCTTTACAATGAGCAGTTCTTC

abundance: once
d_gene: .
j_gene: TRBJ1-6
v_gene: TRBV25-1
CDR3aa: CASRAGARVNSPLHF
CDR3nt: TGTGCCAGCAGGGCGGGGGCTCGCGTCAATTCACCCCTCCACTTT

abundance: .
d_gene: .
j_gene: TRBJ1-5
v_gene: TRBV27
CDR3aa: CASSSPGLRWAKPQHF
CDR3nt: TGTGCCAGCAGTTCTCCGGGACTCCGCTGGGCTAAGCCCCAGCATTTT

abundance: .
d_gene: TRBD2
j_gene: TRBJ2-1
v_gene: TRBV29-1
CDR3aa: CSVLGLAGGGEQFF
CDR3nt: TGCAGCGTACTCGGACTAGCGGGAGGGGGAGAGCAGTTCTTC

abundance: .
d_gene: TRBD1
j_gene: TRBJ2-2
v_gene: TRBV3-1/TRBV3-2
CDR3aa: CASSYRQGANTGELFF
CDR3nt: TGTGCCAGCAGCTATAGACAGGGGGCGAACACCGGGGAGCTGTTTTTT

abundance: .
d_gene: .
j_gene: TRBJ1-1
v_gene: TRBV28
CDR3aa: CASSLPSTEAFF
CDR3nt: TGTGCCAGCAGTCTTCCTTCCACTGAAGCTTTCTTT

abundance: few
d_gene: TRBD1
j_gene: TRBJ1-5
v_gene: TRBV19
CDR3aa: CASSSETGFPLSNQPQHF
CDR3nt: TGTGCCAGTAGTTCGGAGACAGGGTTCCCCTTGTCCAATCAGCCCCAGCATTTT

abundance: .
d_gene: .
j_gene: TRBJ2-7
v_gene: TRBV25-1
CDR3aa: CASSERGNEQYF
CDR3nt: TGTGCCAGCAGTGAAAGAGGGAACGAGCAGTACTTC

abundance: .
d_gene: TRBD1
j_gene: TRBJ1-2
v_gene: TRBV6-6
CDR3aa: CASNGQGEEGYTF
CDR3nt: TGTGCCAGCAATGGACAGGGAGAGGAGGGCTACACCTTC

abundance: .
d_gene: TRBD2
j_gene: TRBJ2-1
v_gene: TRBV5-1
CDR3aa: CASSLARVTSGYDEQFF
CDR3nt: TGCGCCAGCAGCTTGGCCCGCGTGACTAGCGGGTATGATGAGCAGTTCTTC

abundance: .
d_gene: .
j_gene: TRBJ1-3
v_gene: TRBV7-2
CDR3aa: CASSLLGVSGNTIYF
CDR3nt: TGTGCCAGCAGCCTGTTAGGGGTCTCTGGAAACACCATATATTTT

abundance: once
d_gene: .
j_gene: TRBJ2-7
v_gene: TRBV4-3
CDR3aa: CASSQVRGRTYEQYF
CDR3nt: TGCGCCAGCAGCCAAGTAAGAGGGAGGACCTACGAGCAGTACTTC

abundance: .
d_gene: TRBD1
j_gene: TRBJ2-7
v_gene: TRBV7-2
CDR3aa: CASSPHRGASYEQYF
CDR3nt: TGTGCCAGCAGCCCACACAGGGGGGCCTCCTACGAGCAGTACTTC

abundance: .
d_gene: .
j_gene: TRBJ2-1
v_gene: TRBV7-3
CDR3aa: CASSFGQGSDEQFF
CDR3nt: TGTGCCAGCAGCTTCGGGCAGGGATCAGATGAGCAGTTCTTC